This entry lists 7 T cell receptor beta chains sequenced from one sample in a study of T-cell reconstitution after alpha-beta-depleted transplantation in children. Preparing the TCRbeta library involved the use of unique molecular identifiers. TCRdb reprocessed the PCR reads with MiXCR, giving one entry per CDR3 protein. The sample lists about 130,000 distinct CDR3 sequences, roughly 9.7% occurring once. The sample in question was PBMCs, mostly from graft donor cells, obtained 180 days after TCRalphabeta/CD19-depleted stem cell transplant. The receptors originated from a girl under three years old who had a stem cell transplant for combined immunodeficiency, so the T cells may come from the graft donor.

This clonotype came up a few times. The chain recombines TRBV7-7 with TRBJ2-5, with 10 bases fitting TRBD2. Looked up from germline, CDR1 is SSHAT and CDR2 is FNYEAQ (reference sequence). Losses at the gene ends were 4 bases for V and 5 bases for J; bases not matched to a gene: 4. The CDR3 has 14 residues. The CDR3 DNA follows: TGTGCCAGCAGCTCCCGGACTAGCGGCGAGACCCAGTACTTC. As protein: CASSSRTSGETQYF.

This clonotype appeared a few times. CDR3 sequence: CSARQGAREQYF. The CDR3 DNA reads TGCAGTGCTAGACAGGGGGCGCGCGAGCAGTACTTC. The chain combines TRBV20-1 with TRBJ2-7; 8 bases fit TRBD1. The germline V gene has CDR1 DFQATT and CDR2 SNEGSKA (reference sequence). The CDR3 has 12 residues. J gave up 6 bases and V 2 bases, and 3 bases lay outside the gene matches.

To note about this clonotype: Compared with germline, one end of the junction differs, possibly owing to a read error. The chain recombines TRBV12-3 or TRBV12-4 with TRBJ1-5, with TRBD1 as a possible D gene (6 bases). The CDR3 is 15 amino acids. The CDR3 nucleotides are TGTGCCAGCAGTTTTGGGGACACAGGGTATCAGCACCAGCATTTT. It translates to CASSFGDTGYQHQHF.

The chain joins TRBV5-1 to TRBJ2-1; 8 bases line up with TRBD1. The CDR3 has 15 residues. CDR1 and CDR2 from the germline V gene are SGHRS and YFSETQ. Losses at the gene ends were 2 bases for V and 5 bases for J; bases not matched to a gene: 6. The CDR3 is CASSFRGPADNEQFF. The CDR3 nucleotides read TGCGCCAGCAGCTTCAGGGGGCCAGCAGACAATGAGCAGTTCTTC.

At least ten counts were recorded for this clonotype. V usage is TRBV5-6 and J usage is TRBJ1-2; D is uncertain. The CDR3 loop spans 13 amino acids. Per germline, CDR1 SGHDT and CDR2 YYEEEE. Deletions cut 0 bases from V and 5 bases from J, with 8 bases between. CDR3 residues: CASSLGDWYGYTF. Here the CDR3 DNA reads TGTGCCAGCAGCTTGGGGGATTGGTATGGCTACACCTTC.

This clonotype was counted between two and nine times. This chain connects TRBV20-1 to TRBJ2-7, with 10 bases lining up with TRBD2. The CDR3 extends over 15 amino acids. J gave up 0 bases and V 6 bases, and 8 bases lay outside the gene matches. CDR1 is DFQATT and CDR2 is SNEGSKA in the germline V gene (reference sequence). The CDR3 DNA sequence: TGCAGTGCCTCCAAGTTAGCGGGGGGCTCCTACGAGCAGTACTTC. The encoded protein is CSASKLAGGSYEQYF.

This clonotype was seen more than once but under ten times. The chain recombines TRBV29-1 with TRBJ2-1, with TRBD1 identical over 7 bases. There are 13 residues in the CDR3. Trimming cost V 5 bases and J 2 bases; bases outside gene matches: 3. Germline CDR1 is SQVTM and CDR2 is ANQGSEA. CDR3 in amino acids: CSVQGDTYNEQFF. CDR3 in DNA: TGCAGCGTTCAGGGGGACACCTACAATGAGCAGTTCTTC.